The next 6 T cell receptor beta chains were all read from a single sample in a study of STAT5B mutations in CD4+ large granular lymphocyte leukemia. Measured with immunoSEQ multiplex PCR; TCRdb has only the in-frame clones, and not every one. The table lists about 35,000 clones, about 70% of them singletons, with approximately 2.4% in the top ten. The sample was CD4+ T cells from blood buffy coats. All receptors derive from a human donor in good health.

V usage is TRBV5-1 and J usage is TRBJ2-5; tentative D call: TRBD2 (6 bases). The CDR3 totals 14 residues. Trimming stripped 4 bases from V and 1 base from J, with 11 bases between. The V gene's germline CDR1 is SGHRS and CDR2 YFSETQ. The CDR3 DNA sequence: TGCGCCAGCAGCCCTGGGACTTCCCAAGAGACCCAGTACTTC. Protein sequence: CASSPGTSQETQYF.

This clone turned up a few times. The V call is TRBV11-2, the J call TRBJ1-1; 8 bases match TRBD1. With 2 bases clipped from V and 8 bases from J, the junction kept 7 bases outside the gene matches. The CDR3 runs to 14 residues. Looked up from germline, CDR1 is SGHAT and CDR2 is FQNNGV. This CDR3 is CASSLRTGLWEAFF. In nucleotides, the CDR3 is TGTGCCAGCAGCTTAAGGACAGGGCTGTGGGAAGCTTTCTTT.

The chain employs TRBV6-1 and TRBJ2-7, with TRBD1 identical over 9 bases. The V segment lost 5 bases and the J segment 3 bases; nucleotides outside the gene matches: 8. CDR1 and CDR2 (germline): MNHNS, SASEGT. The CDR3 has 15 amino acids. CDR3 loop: CASSREPGQGYEQYF. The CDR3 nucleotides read TGTGCCAGCAGTAGGGAGCCGGGACAGGGCTACGAGCAGTACTTC.

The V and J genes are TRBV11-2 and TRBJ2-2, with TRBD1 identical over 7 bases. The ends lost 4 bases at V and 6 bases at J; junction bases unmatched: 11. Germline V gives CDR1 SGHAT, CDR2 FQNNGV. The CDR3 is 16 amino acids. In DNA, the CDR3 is TGTGCCAGCAGCTCCCCGGACAGGCCGTTGTCCGGGGAGCTGTTTTTT. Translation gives CASSSPDRPLSGELFF. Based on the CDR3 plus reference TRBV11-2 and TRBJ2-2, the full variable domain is EAGVAQSPRYKIIEKRQSVAFWCNPISGHATLYWYQQILGQGPKLLIQFQNNGVVDDSQLPKDRFSAERLKGVDSTLKIQPAKLEDSAVYLCASSSPDRPLSGELFFGEGSRLTVL.

DNA of the CDR3: TGTGCCAGCAATCCCGCGACAGGGGAACCTGGGGCCAACGTCCTGACTTTC. Translating gives CASNPATGEPGANVLTF. This chain uses TRBV2 with TRBJ2-6; TRBD1 matches at 8 bases. The length of the CDR3 is 17 residues. The J segment lost 2 bases and the V segment lost 7 bases, leaving 10 bases of the junction unmatched. The V gene's germline CDR1 is SNHLY and CDR2 FYNNEI.

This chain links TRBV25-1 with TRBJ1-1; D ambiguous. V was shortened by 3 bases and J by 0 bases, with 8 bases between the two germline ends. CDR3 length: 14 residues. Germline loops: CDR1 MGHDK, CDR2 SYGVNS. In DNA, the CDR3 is TGTGCCAGCAGTGACTACACAGTGAACACTGAAGCTTTCTTT. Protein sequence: CASSDYTVNTEAFF.